The 19 T cell receptor beta chains given below trace back to one sample, sequenced in a study of CD8 T cells in Susac syndrome. Reverse transcription of roughly 0.5 to 1 ug RNA was performed with random hexamers. MiXCR, applied by TCRdb to the immunoSEQ multiplex PCR reads, yields one record per CDR3 protein. The repertoire holds about 200,000 distinct CDR3 sequences, with 90% to 95% as singletons. The sample consisted of CD4+ T cells from PBMCs. These receptors came from a human donor with multiple sclerosis.

The chain uses TRBV7-3 and TRBJ2-1; D call uncertain. CDR1 SGHTA and CDR2 FQGTGA come from the germline V gene. This CDR3 has 12 amino acids. With 5 bases removed from V and 12 bases from J, the gap between germline ends came to 14 bases. This chain's CDR3 is CASSEPGGRQFF. DNA of the CDR3: TGTGCCAGCAGCGAACCTGGCGGTAGGCAGTTCTTC.

V is TRBV5-4 and J is TRBJ1-2; D may be TRBD1 (5 bases). The V end was cut by 3 bases, the J end by 4 bases, with 13 bases between. This CDR3 comprises 14 residues. The V gene's germline CDR1 is SGHNT and CDR2 YYREEE (reference sequence). The DNA of the CDR3 is TGTGCCAGCAGCTCCAGGGAGGGCCGCTATGGCTACACCTTC. Residues: CASSSREGRYGYTF.

This chain joins TRBV15 and TRBJ1-1, with TRBD1 as a possible D gene (6 bases). V lost 6 bases and J 4 bases, leaving 12 bases between the germline ends. The CDR3 consists of 13 residues. CDR1 LNHNV and CDR2 YYDKDF come from the germline V gene (reference sequence). Here the CDR3 DNA reads TGTGCCACCAGTTTGAACAGGGCCACTGAAGCTTTCTTT. Its protein product is CATSLNRATEAFF.

The gene calls are TRBV11-3 and TRBJ2-1; D gene ambiguous. The germline V gene encodes CDR1 SGHNT and CDR2 YENEEA. The ends were cut back, 3 bases at V and 12 bases at J, with 9 bases in the middle. The CDR3 spans 11 residues. CDR3 region: CASSLGHGQFF. In DNA form, the CDR3 reads TGTGCCAGCAGCTTGGGCCACGGGCAGTTCTTC.

The V call is TRBV29-1, the J call TRBJ2-3; a possible D gene is TRBD1 (6 bases). The CDR3 is 14 amino acids. V was shortened by 7 bases and J by 2 bases, with 16 bases between the two germline ends. Germline assignment: CDR1 SQVTM and CDR2 ANQGSEA. The CDR3 loop reads CSASGADNTDTQYF. CDR3 coding DNA: TGCAGCGCTTCAGGGGCCGATAACACAGATACGCAGTATTTT.

The V gene is TRBV20-1, the J gene TRBJ2-7; D gene uncertain. Germline values: CDR1 DFQATT, CDR2 SNEGSKA (reference sequence). Trimming took 0 bases from V and 2 from J, leaving 11 bases between them. The CDR3 totals 14 residues. The CDR3 loop is CSARETDGTYEQYF. For the CDR3, the DNA is TGCAGTGCTAGAGAAACGGACGGAACCTACGAGCAGTACTTC.

V is TRBV5-1 and J is TRBJ2-5, with 11 bases identical to TRBD2. Germline CDR1 is SGHRS and CDR2 is YFSETQ. J lost 7 bases, V lost 4 bases, and 12 bases had no gene match. The CDR3 is made up of 16 amino acids. The CDR3 region has the DNA TGCGCCAGCAGCACGCGATCTAGCGGGGGGTCGGTGACCCAGTACTTC. The encoded protein is CASSTRSSGGSVTQYF.

The chain employs TRBV24-1 and TRBJ2-1, with 7 bases that match TRBD1. V lost 2 bases, J lost 4 bases, and 4 bases stayed unmatched. The V gene's germline CDR1 is KGHDR and CDR2 SFDVKD. The CDR3 sequence is 15 residues long. The CDR3 bases are TGTGCCACCAGTGATTCCGGGACAGAGTACAATGAGCAGTTCTTC. It is translated as CATSDSGTEYNEQFF.

This chain joins TRBV9 and TRBJ1-2; 8 positions match TRBD1. The CDR3 loop spans 14 amino acids. Losses at the gene ends were 4 bases for V and 2 bases for J; bases not matched to a gene: 4. Looked up from germline, CDR1 is SGDLS and CDR2 is YYNGEE. The CDR3 DNA reads as TGTGCCAGCAGCCGACAGGGGTTAAACTATGGCTACACCTTC. It codes for CASSRQGLNYGYTF.

This chain joins TRBV9 and TRBJ1-1; 7 nucleotides match TRBD1. V trimming: 3 bases; J trimming: 0 bases; junction bases outside the gene matches: 5. The CDR3 extends over 15 amino acids. Per germline, CDR1 SGDLS and CDR2 YYNGEE. This CDR3 reads CASSGAGGLNTEAFF. CDR3 DNA: TGTGCCAGCAGCGGCGCAGGGGGTTTGAACACTGAAGCTTTCTTT.

This clonotype was seen once. The chain carries TRBV29-1 and TRBJ1-2; D is ambiguous. V shed 0 bases and J shed 8 bases, with 16 bases lying between them. CDR3 length: 14 residues. Germline V CDR1 and CDR2: SQVTM, ANQGSEA. In DNA form, the CDR3 reads TGCAGCGTTGAAGATCACCGGCCCTCAGAGGGCTACACCTTC. Its protein is CSVEDHRPSEGYTF.

The rearrangement joins TRBV7-9 to TRBJ1-5, with 7 bases identical to TRBD1. In germline, CDR1 is SEHNR, CDR2 FQNEAQ (reference sequence). This CDR3 region has 14 residues. V shed 4 bases and J 12 bases; nucleotides not matched to a gene: 12. Written as DNA, the CDR3 is TGTGCCAGCAGCTCCAACCAGGGGGGGATAATCCAGCATTTT. Translated, it gives CASSSNQGGIIQHF. The full variable domain, its missing parts supplied by reference TRBV7-9 and TRBJ1-5, is DTGVSQNPRHKITKRGQNVTFRCDPISEHNRLYWYRQTLGQGPEFLTYFQNEAQLEKSRLLSDRFSAERPKGSFSTLEIQRTEQGDSAMYLCASSSNQGGIIQHFGDGTRLSIL.

The CDR3 coding sequence is TGTGCCAGCAGCGTGGGGCAGTACCAAGAGACCCAGTACTTC. Encoded protein: CASSVGQYQETQYF. V and J are TRBV9 and TRBJ2-5; a possible D gene is TRBD1 (5 bases). Trimming stripped 2 bases from V and 0 bases from J, with 8 bases between. CDR3 length: 14 residues. CDR1 and CDR2 from the germline V gene are SGDLS and YYNGEE. The full variable domain, completed using reference TRBV9 and TRBJ2-5, is DSGVTQTPKHLITATGQRVTLRCSPRSGDLSVYWYQQSLDQGLQFLIQYYNGEERAKGNILERFSAQQFPDLHSELNLSSLELGDSALYFCASSVGQYQETQYFGPGTRLLVL.

The chain has TRBV12-3 or TRBV12-4 and TRBJ2-7; TRBD1 agrees at 9 bases. This CDR3 is built from 14 residues. J lost 3 bases, V lost 6 bases, and 6 bases had no gene match. Written as DNA, the CDR3 is TGTGCCAGCAGACGGGGACAGGGAGACTACGAGCAGTACTTC. Encoded protein: CASRRGQGDYEQYF.

This sequence joins TRBV5-1 and TRBJ2-7; the D call may be TRBD1 or TRBD2 (5 bases each). The CDR3 consists of 14 residues. V gave up 5 bases and J gave up 3 bases, with 15 bases separating them. Germline lookup yields CDR1 SGHRS and CDR2 YFSETQ. Written as DNA, the CDR3 is TGCGCCAGCAGTCGTTCGGGACGGATCTACGAGCAGTACTTC. As protein: CASSRSGRIYEQYF.

The chain recombines TRBV5-6 with TRBJ2-1, with D perhaps assigned TRBD1 or TRBD2 (5 bases each). V was cut by 5 bases and J by 1 base, with 13 bases left in between. The CDR3 contains 15 residues. CDR1 and CDR2 from the germline V gene are SGHDT and YYEEEE. The CDR3 DNA reads TGTGCCAGCAGTAGGGACGCGGTATCCTACAATGAGCAGTTCTTC. Encoded protein: CASSRDAVSYNEQFF.

This clonotype appeared once. The chain carries TRBV5-4 and TRBJ2-1; D uncertain. Germline-derived CDR1 and CDR2 are SGHNT and YYREEE (reference sequence). This CDR3 is 16 amino acids long. V shed 4 bases and J shed 3 bases, with 17 bases lying between them. The CDR3 DNA is TGTGCCAGCAGCCCCCCTCCGGCGTTCAGCTACAATGAGCAGTTCTTC. Its protein product is CASSPPPAFSYNEQFF.

This chain connects TRBV3-1 to TRBJ2-7, with D possibly called TRBD1 or TRBD2 (6 bases each). CDR1 is LGHDT, CDR2 YNNKEL, per germline (reference sequence). V was pared by 5 bases and J by 6 bases, with 14 bases between. The CDR3 length is 13 residues. The CDR3 sequence: CASSFPGAAEQYF. DNA of the CDR3: TGTGCCAGCAGCTTCCCGGGGGCGGCCGAGCAGTACTTC.

The CDR3 here is CASSFRTSGGYNEQFF. CDR3 sequence (DNA): TGCGCCAGCAGCTTCCGGACTAGCGGGGGATACAATGAGCAGTTCTTC. The chain carries TRBV5-1 and TRBJ2-1; 13 bases line up with TRBD2. The V gene end was trimmed by 2 bases and the J gene end by 4 bases; junction bases not matched to a gene: 3. Germline assignment: CDR1 SGHRS and CDR2 YFSETQ. The CDR3 is made up of 16 amino acids.